The 20 T cell receptor beta chains given below trace back to one sample, sequenced in a study of Ad26.COV2.S vaccination and SARS-CoV-2 variants. Repertoires were generated with immunoSEQ multiplex PCR, while TCRdb's copy carries only in-frame clones and drops some. The data hold 300,000 to 350,000 clones, with 65% to 90% observed a single time. Documented treatment: 19 received Ad26.COV2.S at low or high dose, single or two shots; a few received placebo; per-sample allocation not given. Repertoires come from day 63 after the first vaccine or placebo injection. The source was peripheral blood, collected in a trial of Ad26.COV2.S vaccine versus placebo. These receptors were collected from a person between 18 and 60 years old who received the Ad26.COV2.S COVID-19 vaccine or a placebo.

The CDR3 DNA is TGTGCCAGCAGCTTAGTGGATGGGGGCTCCCTTACCTACGAGCAGTACTTC. It codes for CASSLVDGGSLTYEQYF. The chain joins TRBV7-8 to TRBJ2-7; D is perhaps TRBD1 (6 bases). The CDR3 totals 17 residues. Germline V lookup: CDR1 SGHVS, CDR2 FQNEAQ. The ends were cut back, 1 base at V and 2 bases at J, with 18 bases in the middle.

V gene TRBV5-4 combines with J gene TRBJ1-1; TRBD1 agrees at 10 bases. The CDR3 covers 15 residues. V shed 2 bases and J 3 bases; nucleotides not matched to a gene: 4. CDR1 is SGHNT and CDR2 is YYREEE in the germline V gene (reference sequence). CDR3 coding DNA: TGTGCCAGCAGCTTAAGGACAGGGGGAGACACTGAAGCTTTCTTT. Translation gives CASSLRTGGDTEAFF.

The CDR3 spells CASSYRADQETQYF. CDR3 bases: TGTGCCAGCAGTTACAGGGCTGACCAAGAGACCCAGTACTTC. V and J are TRBV6-7 and TRBJ2-5, with D hard to call. TRBV6-7 is an ORF for which the function is uncertain. V was clipped by 2 bases and J by 0 bases, with 7 bases between them. This CDR3 region has 14 residues.

The chain couples TRBV19 to TRBJ2-1; D is unclear. This CDR3 is 13 amino acids long. Per the germline V gene, CDR1 is LNHDA and CDR2 is SQIVND (reference sequence). V lost 1 base to trimming and J lost 6 bases, with 7 bases between them. CDR3 loop: CASSIGRVNEQFF. The DNA for the CDR3 is TGTGCCAGTAGTATAGGACGCGTCAATGAGCAGTTCTTC.

J is TRBJ1-1 and V is TRBV4-3, with 8 bases lining up with TRBD1. CDR1 LGHNA and CDR2 YSLEER come from the germline V gene. Trimming cost V 2 bases and J 6 bases; bases outside gene matches: 5. The CDR3 contains 14 residues. CDR3 protein: CASSQSRGHAEAFF. CDR3 DNA: TGCGCCAGCAGCCAAAGCAGGGGGCATGCTGAAGCTTTCTTT.

The chain employs TRBV5-1 and TRBJ2-3; 7 nucleotides agree with TRBD2. Germline CDR1 is SGHRS and CDR2 is YFSETQ. The V gene end was trimmed by 5 bases and the J gene end by 0 bases; junction bases not matched to a gene: 6. The CDR3 consists of 15 residues. The CDR3 DNA is TGCGCCAGCAGTGCTAGCGGTTCTAGCACAGATACGCAGTATTTT. Translating it yields CASSASGSSTDTQYF.

This chain uses TRBV3-1 (or the pseudogene TRBV3-2) with TRBJ2-2; D uncertain. The CDR3 is made up of 8 amino acids. Germline CDR1 LGHDT, CDR2 YNNKEL (reference sequence). Trimming cost V 3 bases and J 15 bases, with 2 bases left between them. CDR3 nucleotide sequence: TGTGCCAGCAGCCAGTTGTTTTTT. Translated: CASSQLFF.

The rearrangement links TRBV28 to TRBJ2-1, with TRBD2 identical over 7 bases. Germline V gene sequence: CDR1 MDHEN, CDR2 SYDVKM. Trimming removed 3 bases from V and 3 bases from J; junction bases left unmatched: 5. This CDR3 region has 15 residues. The CDR3 here is CASSFRRERYNEQFF. CDR3 coding DNA: TGTGCCAGCAGTTTTCGGCGGGAGCGCTACAATGAGCAGTTCTTC.

This clone showed up just once. Relative to the germline gene, one junction end is altered; a read error may explain this. The chain is built from TRBV7-7 and TRBJ2-5, with D possibly TRBD2 on 5 matching bases. This CDR3 comprises 17 residues. Looked up from germline, CDR1 is SSHAT and CDR2 is FNYEAQ (reference sequence). CDR3 bases: TGTGCTAGCAGCTTAGCGCAGCCTAGCCCAGCCCTAGAGACCCAGTACTTC. This codes for CASSLAQPSPALETQYF.

CDR3 loop: CATSDSVAPARQETQYF. In nucleotides, the CDR3 is TGTGCCACCAGTGATTCGGTGGCACCGGCCCGTCAAGAGACCCAGTACTTC. V gene TRBV24-1 combines with J gene TRBJ2-5; D is unclear. The germline V gene encodes CDR1 KGHDR and CDR2 SFDVKD. The CDR3 extends over 17 amino acids. Trimming cost V 2 bases and J 2 bases, with 17 bases left between them.

This chain connects TRBV5-1 to TRBJ2-7; D may be TRBD1 or TRBD2 (5 bases each). The CDR3 sequence is 16 residues long. Germline V lookup: CDR1 SGHRS, CDR2 YFSETQ. V was trimmed by 2 bases and J by 3 bases, leaving 18 bases between them. DNA for the CDR3: TGCGCCAGCAGCTTTAGGGGAAGAGGGTTAGGCTACGAGCAGTACTTC. Translated: CASSFRGRGLGYEQYF.

The J gene is TRBJ2-7, the V gene TRBV6-2 or TRBV6-3; 9 bases map to TRBD2. Losses at the gene ends were 2 bases for V and 3 bases for J; bases not matched to a gene: 2. There are 14 residues in the CDR3. Germline CDR1 MNHEY, CDR2 SVGEGT. CDR3 sequence (DNA): TGTGCCAGCAGTTACCGCGGGGGGGGCTACGAGCAGTACTTC. Protein: CASSYRGGGYEQYF.

The chain joins TRBV5-8 to TRBJ2-5; TRBD1 matches at 7 bases. From germline, CDR1 is SGHTS and CDR2 YDEGEE. The CDR3 extends over 15 amino acids. With 0 bases clipped from V and 5 bases from J, the junction kept 7 bases outside the gene matches. Here the CDR3 reads CASSLEQGPPETQYF. CDR3 DNA: TGTGCCAGCAGCTTGGAACAGGGGCCCCCCGAGACCCAGTACTTC.

The V and J genes are TRBV27 and TRBJ2-1; 7 bases are shared with TRBD1. CDR3 length: 13 amino acids. Looked up from germline, CDR1 is MNHEY and CDR2 is SMNVEV (reference sequence). V shed 6 bases, J shed 8 bases, and the junction held 7 bases outside the gene matches. The CDR3 sequence is CASSDRASHEQFF. The CDR3, as DNA: TGTGCCAGCAGCGACAGGGCGTCGCATGAGCAGTTCTTC.

The V and J genes are TRBV27 and TRBJ2-1, with a weak D call TRBD2 (6 bases). V lost 5 bases to trimming and J lost 7 bases, with 21 bases between them. CDR3 length: 16 residues. CDR1 MNHEY and CDR2 SMNVEV come from the germline V gene (reference sequence). The CDR3 sequence: CASSPLLGSRGNEQFF. CDR3 sequence (DNA): TGTGCCAGCAGTCCCCTGCTCGGGAGCCGAGGAAATGAGCAGTTCTTC.

This chain uses TRBV7-9 with TRBJ2-7, with TRBD2 matching over 7 bases. The germline gives CDR1 SEHNR, CDR2 FQNEAQ (reference sequence). The CDR3 is 15 amino acids. The junction had 9 bases not matched to a gene; V was cut back by 5 bases and J by 2 bases. CDR3 region: CASSPGTISTYEQYF. The CDR3 coding sequence is TGTGCCAGCAGCCCCGGGACTATTTCTACCTACGAGCAGTACTTC. Full variable domain (missing parts from reference TRBV7-9 and TRBJ2-7): DTGVSQNPRHKITKRGQNVTFRCDPISEHNRLYWYRQTLGQGPEFLTYFQNEAQLEKSRLLSDRFSAERPKGSFSTLEIQRTEQGDSAMYLCASSPGTISTYEQYFGPGTRLTVT.

This chain joins TRBV7-2 and TRBJ2-1; D is perhaps TRBD2 (6 bases). This CDR3 contains 15 residues. From germline, CDR1 is SGHTA and CDR2 FQGNSA. Trimming took off 5 bases at V and 2 bases at J, with 13 bases between the two ends. CDR3 bases: TGTGCCAGCAGCCTAACCCGCGGGGCCTACAATGAGCAGTTCTTC. Protein: CASSLTRGAYNEQFF.

The table lists this clone with a count of one. The chain is built from TRBV25-1 and TRBJ2-1, with 7 bases lining up with TRBD1. The CDR3 sequence is 15 residues long. Trimming removed 4 bases from V and 2 bases from J; junction bases left unmatched: 5. From germline, CDR1 is MGHDK and CDR2 SYGVNS. CDR3 sequence (DNA): TGTGCCAGCAGTGCGGTAGGACAGGCCTACAATGAGCAGTTCTTC. It codes for CASSAVGQAYNEQFF.

This clone was counted only a few times. The J gene is TRBJ1-2, the V gene TRBV5-5; 7 nucleotides match TRBD1. Germline CDR1 reads SGHKS; CDR2 reads YYEKEE (reference sequence). The CDR3 extends over 16 amino acids. V lost 5 bases, J lost 1 base, and 11 bases stayed unmatched. Written as DNA, the CDR3 is TGTGCCAGCAGGTCACCAGGCGCAGGGGGTAACTATGGCTACACCTTC. Protein: CASRSPGAGGNYGYTF.

The genes are TRBV10-1 and TRBJ1-6; 8 bases fit TRBD1. The CDR3 is made up of 13 amino acids. V was clipped by 4 bases and J by 7 bases; unmatched bases: 0. Germline CDR1 reads WNHNN; CDR2 reads SYGVQD (reference sequence). The CDR3 here is CASSGQGNSPLHF. DNA for the CDR3: TGCGCCAGCAGTGGACAGGGGAATTCACCCCTCCACTTT.